This T cell receptor (beta chain) was identified in a study of cytomegalovirus exposure and HLA in healthy donors. Study results and limitations: Association with HLA alleles at 0.05 false discovery rate was found for 15,000 to 20,000 TCR beta sequences in a later analysis. Researchers counted 150 to 200 TCR beta chains as cytomegalovirus-associated. Highest at DRB1 and lowest at HLA-C, TCR association rates differed among HLA loci in a later analysis.

On this clone itself: The target antigen is unknown.

PCR involved 60 Vbeta and 13 Jbeta primers. Sequencing was performed with immunoSEQ multiplex PCR; in TCRdb, only in-frame clones are kept and a portion is missing. The sample includes around 140,000 clones, approximately 71% seen only once; the top ten take more than 2.5%. Healthy individuals who donated bone marrow served as the donors. The germline V gene has CDR1 SGHTA and CDR2 FQGNSA. The CDR3 loop spans 18 amino acids. With 8 bases removed from V and 7 bases from J, the gap between germline ends came to 29 bases. Specimen: PBMCs. This sequence originates from a man aged 35-49 years in good health and CMV-seronegative. The chain couples TRBV7-2 to TRBJ1-4, with D tentatively TRBD1 (5 bases). The CDR3: CASPVGGERRQGSEKLFF. For the CDR3, the DNA is TGTGCCAGCCCAGTTGGGGGGGAGCGGCGGCAGGGCAGTGAAAAACTGTTTTTT.